This TCR beta chain comes out of a study of patients and donors after allogeneic stem cell transplantation. Each CDR3 protein is one row after TCRdb ran MiXCR on the RT-PCR reads. The sample lists roughly 180,000 distinct CDR3 sequences, approximately 41% occurring once. V shed 1 base and J shed 2 bases, with 3 bases lying between them. Germline V gene data show CDR1 as LGHNA and CDR2 as YSLEER. The CDR3 totals 13 residues. This sequence joins TRBV4-3 and TRBJ1-3; no definite D call. The sequence derives from a human donor who was either an allogeneic HSCT recipient or a stem cell or donor lymphocyte infusion donor (not recorded which). It is not recorded whose cells these are; they may come from a transplant donor. Material: blood, either unsorted or a sorted T cell fraction (not recorded which). The CDR3 protein is CASSQGAGNTIYF. The CDR3 nucleotides read TGCGCCAGCAGCCAAGGGGCTGGAAACACCATATATTTT.